This record concerns one TCR beta chain sequence. Its antigen remains unidentified. V lost 1 base, J lost 8 bases, and 8 bases lay in between. This CDR3 is 11 amino acids long. Germline V gene sequence: CDR1 DFQATT, CDR2 SNEGSKA (reference sequence). The sample comes from a study of graft-versus-host responses after intestinal transplantation. Study conclusions and caveats: Those patients showing graft-donor T cell macrochimerism displayed high graft-versus-host to host-versus-graft clonal ratios in allografts.

Sequencing was performed with immunoSEQ multiplex PCR; in TCRdb, only in-frame clones are kept and a portion is missing. This table has tens of thousands of clones, over 70% appearing once. The TCR sequence derives from a human donor who was the organ donor for an intestinal transplant. The specimen was unstimulated CD4+ T cells sorted from spleen or lymph node cells, collected before transplant. The rearrangement links TRBV20-1 to TRBJ1-2; D is ambiguous. CDR3 bases: TGCAGTGCTAGAGGAGAAATGGGCTACACCTTC. As protein: CSARGEMGYTF.